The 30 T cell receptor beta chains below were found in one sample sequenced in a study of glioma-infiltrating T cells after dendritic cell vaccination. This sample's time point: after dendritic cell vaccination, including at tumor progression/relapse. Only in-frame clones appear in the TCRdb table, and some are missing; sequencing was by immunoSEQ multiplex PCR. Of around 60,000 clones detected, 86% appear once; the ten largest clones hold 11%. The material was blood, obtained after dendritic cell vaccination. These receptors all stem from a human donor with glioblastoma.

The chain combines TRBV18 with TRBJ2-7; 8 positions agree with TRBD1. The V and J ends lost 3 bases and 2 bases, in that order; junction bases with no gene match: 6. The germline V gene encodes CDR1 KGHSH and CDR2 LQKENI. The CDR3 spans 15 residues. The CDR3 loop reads CASSPGTGDTYEQYF. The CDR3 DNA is TGTGCCAGCTCACCCGGGACAGGCGATACCTACGAGCAGTACTTC.

DNA of the CDR3: TGTGCCAGCAGCGTAGATGAGTATGCTGGAAACACCATATATTTT. Its translation is CASSVDEYAGNTIYF. The chain joins TRBV9 to TRBJ1-3, with unresolved D. Germline CDR1 reads SGDLS; CDR2 reads YYNGEE. This CDR3 region has 15 residues. V lost 0 bases, J lost 2 bases, and 9 bases lay in between.

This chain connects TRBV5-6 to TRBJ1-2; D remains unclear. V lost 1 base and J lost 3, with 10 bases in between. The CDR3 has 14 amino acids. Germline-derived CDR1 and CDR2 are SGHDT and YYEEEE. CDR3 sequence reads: CASSLFGNDYGYTF. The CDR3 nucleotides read TGTGCCAGCAGCTTGTTCGGGAACGACTATGGCTACACCTTC.

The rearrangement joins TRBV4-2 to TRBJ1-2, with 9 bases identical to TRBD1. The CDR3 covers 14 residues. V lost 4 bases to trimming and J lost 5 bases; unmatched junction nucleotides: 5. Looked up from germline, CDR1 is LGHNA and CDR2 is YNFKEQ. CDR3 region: CASSLPDRGYGYTF. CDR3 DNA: TGTGCCAGCAGCCTCCCGGACAGGGGATATGGCTACACCTTC.

The CDR3 reads CASSPITTGQSNIQYF. CDR3 coding DNA: TGTGCCAGCTCACCAATAACAACGGGACAGTCTAACATTCAGTACTTC. The chain joins TRBV18 to TRBJ2-4; 7 nucleotides agree with TRBD1. Losses at the gene ends were 2 bases for V and 7 bases for J; bases not matched to a gene: 11. Looked up from germline, CDR1 is KGHSH and CDR2 is LQKENI. This CDR3 contains 16 residues.

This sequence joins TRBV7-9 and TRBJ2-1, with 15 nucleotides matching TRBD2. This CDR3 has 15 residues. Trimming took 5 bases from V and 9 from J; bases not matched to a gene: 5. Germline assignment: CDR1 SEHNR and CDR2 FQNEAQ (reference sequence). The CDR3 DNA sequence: TGTGCCAGCAGCCCCCGGACTAGCGGGAGGGGTGAGCAGTTCTTC. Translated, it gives CASSPRTSGRGEQFF.

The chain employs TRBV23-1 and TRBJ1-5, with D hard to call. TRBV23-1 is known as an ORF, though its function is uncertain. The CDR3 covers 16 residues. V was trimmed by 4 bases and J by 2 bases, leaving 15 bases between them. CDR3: CASSPARGERNQPQHF. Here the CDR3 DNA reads TGCGCCAGCAGTCCCGCCCGAGGTGAGCGCAATCAGCCCCAGCATTTT.

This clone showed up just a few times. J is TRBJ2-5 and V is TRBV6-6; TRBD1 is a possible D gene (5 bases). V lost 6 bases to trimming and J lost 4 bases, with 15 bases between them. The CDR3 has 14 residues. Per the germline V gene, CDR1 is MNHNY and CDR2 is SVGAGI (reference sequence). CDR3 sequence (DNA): TGTGCCAGCAGCCCCAATAGGGGCGCAGAGACCCAGTACTTC. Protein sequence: CASSPNRGAETQYF.

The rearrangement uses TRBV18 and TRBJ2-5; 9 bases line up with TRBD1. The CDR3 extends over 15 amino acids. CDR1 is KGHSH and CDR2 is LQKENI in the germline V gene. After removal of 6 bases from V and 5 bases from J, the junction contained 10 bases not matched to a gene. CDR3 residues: CASSQGRDRAETQYF. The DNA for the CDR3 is TGTGCCAGCTCTCAAGGCCGGGACAGGGCGGAGACCCAGTACTTC.

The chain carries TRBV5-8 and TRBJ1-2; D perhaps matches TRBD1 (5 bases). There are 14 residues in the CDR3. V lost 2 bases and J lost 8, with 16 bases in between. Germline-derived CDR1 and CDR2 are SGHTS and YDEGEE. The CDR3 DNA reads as TGTGCCAGCAGCTTTGGCTTGCAGGGTGGCGGCTACACCTTC. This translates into CASSFGLQGGGYTF.

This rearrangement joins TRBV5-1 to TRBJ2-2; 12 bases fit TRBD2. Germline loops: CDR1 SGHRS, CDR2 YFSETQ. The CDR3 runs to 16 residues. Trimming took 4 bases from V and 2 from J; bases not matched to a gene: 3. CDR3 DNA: TGCGCCAGCAGCCGCGGACTAGCGGGAAACACCGGGGAGCTGTTTTTT. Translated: CASSRGLAGNTGELFF. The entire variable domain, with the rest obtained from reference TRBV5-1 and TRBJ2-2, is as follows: KAGVTQTPRYLIKTRGQQVTLSCSPISGHRSVSWYQQTPGQGLQFLFEYFSETQRNKGNFPGRFSGRQFSNSRSEMNVSTLELGDSALYLCASSRGLAGNTGELFFGEGSRLTVL.

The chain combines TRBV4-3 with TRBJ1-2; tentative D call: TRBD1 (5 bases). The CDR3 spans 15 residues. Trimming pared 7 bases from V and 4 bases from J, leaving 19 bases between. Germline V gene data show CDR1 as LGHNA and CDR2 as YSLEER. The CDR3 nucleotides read TGCGCCAGCACCAAACGAGGAGGGGAGAGCTATGGCTACACCTTC. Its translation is CASTKRGGESYGYTF.

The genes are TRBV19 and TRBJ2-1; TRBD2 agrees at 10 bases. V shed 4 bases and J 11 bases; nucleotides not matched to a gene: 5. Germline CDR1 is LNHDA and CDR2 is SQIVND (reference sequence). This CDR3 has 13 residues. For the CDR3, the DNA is TGTGCCAGTAGTACCGAGCGGGGGGGACAGCAGTTCTTC. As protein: CASSTERGGQQFF.

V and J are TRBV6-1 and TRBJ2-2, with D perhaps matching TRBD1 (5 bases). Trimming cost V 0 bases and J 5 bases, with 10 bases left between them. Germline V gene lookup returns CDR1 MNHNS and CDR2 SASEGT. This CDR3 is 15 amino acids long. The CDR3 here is CASSEAVPGTGELFF. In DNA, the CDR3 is TGTGCCAGCAGTGAAGCGGTCCCAGGGACCGGGGAGCTGTTTTTT.

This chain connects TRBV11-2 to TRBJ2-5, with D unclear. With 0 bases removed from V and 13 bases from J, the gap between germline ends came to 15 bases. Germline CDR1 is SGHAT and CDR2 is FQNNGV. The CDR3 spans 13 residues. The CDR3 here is CASSLERIGFRYF. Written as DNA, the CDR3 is TGTGCCAGCAGCTTAGAACGTATCGGGTTTCGGTACTTC.

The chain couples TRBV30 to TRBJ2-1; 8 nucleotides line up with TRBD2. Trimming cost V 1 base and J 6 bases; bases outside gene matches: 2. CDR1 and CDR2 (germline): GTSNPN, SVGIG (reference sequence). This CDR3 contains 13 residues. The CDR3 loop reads CAWSGSGVNEQFF. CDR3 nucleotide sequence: TGTGCCTGGAGTGGTAGCGGGGTCAATGAGCAGTTCTTC.

The CDR3 DNA reads as TGTGCCAGCAGTGAATTGGGAGGGGTCGGAACTGAAGCTTTCTTT. Amino acid sequence: CASSELGGVGTEAFF. V gene TRBV25-1 combines with J gene TRBJ1-1; D is perhaps TRBD1 (5 bases). CDR3 size: 15 residues. Trimming left V 1 base short and J 5 bases short, with 14 bases between. The germline V gene has CDR1 MGHDK and CDR2 SYGVNS.

The CDR3 sequence: CASTGVSNQPQHF. For the CDR3, the DNA is TGTGCCAGTACAGGGGTAAGCAATCAGCCCCAGCATTTT. The rearrangement joins TRBV19 to TRBJ1-5; the D gene is possibly TRBD1 (6 bases). Trimming pared 7 bases from V and 1 base from J, leaving 8 bases between. CDR1 and CDR2 from the germline V gene are LNHDA and SQIVND (reference sequence). CDR3 size: 13 residues.

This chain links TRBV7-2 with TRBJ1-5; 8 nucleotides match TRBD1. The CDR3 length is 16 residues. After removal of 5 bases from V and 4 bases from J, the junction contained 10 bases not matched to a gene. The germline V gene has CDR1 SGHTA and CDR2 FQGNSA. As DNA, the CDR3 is TGTGCCAGCAGCCCCCAAACAGGGGGAGGGAATCAGCCCCAGCATTTT. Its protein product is CASSPQTGGGNQPQHF.

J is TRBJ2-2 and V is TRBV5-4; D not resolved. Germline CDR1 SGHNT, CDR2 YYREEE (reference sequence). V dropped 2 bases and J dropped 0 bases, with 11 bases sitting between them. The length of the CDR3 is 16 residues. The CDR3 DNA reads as TGTGCCAGCAGCTTAGGCGGTCGAGCGAACACCGGGGAGCTGTTTTTT. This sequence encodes CASSLGGRANTGELFF. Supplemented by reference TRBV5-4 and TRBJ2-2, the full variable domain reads ETGVTQSPTHLIKTRGQQVTLRCSSQSGHNTVSWYQQALGQGPQFIFQYYREEENGRGNFPPRFSGLQFPNYSSELNVNALELDDSALYLCASSLGGRANTGELFFGEGSRLTVL.

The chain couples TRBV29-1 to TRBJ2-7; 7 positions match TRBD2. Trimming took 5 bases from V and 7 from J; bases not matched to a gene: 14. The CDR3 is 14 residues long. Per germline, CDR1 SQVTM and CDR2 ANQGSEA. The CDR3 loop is CSVSPSGTLREQYF. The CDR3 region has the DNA TGCAGCGTTTCTCCTAGCGGAACTTTACGGGAGCAGTACTTC.

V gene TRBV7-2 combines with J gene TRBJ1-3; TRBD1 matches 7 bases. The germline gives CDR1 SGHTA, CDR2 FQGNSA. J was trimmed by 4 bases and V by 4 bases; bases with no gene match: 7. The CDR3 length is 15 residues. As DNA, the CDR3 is TGTGCCAGCAGCTCCCGGGACAGCGGGGGAAACACCATATATTTT. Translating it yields CASSSRDSGGNTIYF.

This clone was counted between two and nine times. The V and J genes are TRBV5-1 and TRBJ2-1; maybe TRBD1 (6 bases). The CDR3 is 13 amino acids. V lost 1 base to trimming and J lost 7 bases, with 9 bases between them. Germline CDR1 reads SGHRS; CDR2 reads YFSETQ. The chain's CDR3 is CASSLLQGNEQFF. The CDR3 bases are TGCGCCAGCAGCTTGCTACAGGGAAATGAGCAGTTCTTC.

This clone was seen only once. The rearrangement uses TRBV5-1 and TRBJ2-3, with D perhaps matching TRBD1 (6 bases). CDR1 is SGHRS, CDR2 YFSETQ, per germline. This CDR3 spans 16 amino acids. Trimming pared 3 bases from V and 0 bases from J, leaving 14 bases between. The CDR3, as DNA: TGCGCCAGCAGCTCCGCCGGGACAACTAGCACAGATACGCAGTATTTT. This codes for CASSSAGTTSTDTQYF. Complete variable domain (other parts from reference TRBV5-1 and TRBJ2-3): KAGVTQTPRYLIKTRGQQVTLSCSPISGHRSVSWYQQTPGQGLQFLFEYFSETQRNKGNFPGRFSGRQFSNSRSEMNVSTLELGDSALYLCASSSAGTTSTDTQYFGPGTRLTVL.

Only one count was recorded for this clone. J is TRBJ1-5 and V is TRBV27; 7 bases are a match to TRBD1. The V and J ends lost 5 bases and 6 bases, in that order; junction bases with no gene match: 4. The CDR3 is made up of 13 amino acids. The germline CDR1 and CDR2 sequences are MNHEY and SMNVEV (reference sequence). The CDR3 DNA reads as TGTGCCAGCAGTATCGACAGGGTTCAGCCCCAGCATTTT. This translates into CASSIDRVQPQHF.

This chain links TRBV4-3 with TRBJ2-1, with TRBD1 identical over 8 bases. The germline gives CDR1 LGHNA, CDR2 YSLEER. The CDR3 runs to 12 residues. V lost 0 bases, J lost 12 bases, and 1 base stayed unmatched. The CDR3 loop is CASSQDDRGQFF. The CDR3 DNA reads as TGCGCCAGCAGCCAAGATGACAGGGGGCAGTTCTTC.

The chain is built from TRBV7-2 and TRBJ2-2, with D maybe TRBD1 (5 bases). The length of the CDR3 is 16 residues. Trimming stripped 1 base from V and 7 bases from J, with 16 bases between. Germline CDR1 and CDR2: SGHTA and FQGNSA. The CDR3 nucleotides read TGTGCCAGCAGCTTAGTGGTTGGCAGGGTGAACGGGGAGCTGTTTTTT. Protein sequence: CASSLVVGRVNGELFF.

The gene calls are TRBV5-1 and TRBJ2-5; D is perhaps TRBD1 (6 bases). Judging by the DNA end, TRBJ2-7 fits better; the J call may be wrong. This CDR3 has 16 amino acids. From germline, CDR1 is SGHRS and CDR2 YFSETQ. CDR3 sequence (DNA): TGCGCCAGCAGACGTAGCCCCACAGGGAGCTCCTACGAGCAGTACTTC. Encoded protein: CASRRSPTGSSYEQYF.

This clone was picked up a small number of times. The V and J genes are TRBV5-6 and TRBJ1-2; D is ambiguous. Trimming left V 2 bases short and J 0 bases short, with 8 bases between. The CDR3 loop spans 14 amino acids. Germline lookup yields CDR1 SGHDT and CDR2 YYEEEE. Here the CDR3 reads CASSFRATNYGYTF. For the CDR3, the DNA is TGTGCCAGCAGCTTTAGAGCAACTAACTATGGCTACACCTTC.

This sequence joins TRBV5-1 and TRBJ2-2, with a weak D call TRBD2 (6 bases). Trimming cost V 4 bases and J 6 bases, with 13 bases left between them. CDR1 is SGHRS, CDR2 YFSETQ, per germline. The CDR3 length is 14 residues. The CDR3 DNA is TGCGCCAGCAGCGTGGTGGGGGGATCCGGGGAGCTGTTTTTT. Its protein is CASSVVGGSGELFF.